The 28 T cell receptor beta chains in this list originate from one sample, sequenced in a study of T cell clonotyping in hematopoietic cell transplantation. Time point noted: recipient sample about 28 days before transplant, after cytoreduction. Assay used: immunoSEQ multiplex PCR; TCRdb lists only in-frame clones, some missing. The sample contains roughly 30,000 clones, over 65% of which appear only once. Sequencing was performed on peripheral blood mononuclear cells, taken before stem cell transplant. These receptors were taken from a woman aged 25-40 years with chronic myeloid leukemia. Some clones in this sample may be carry-over from other donors' samples.

The chain recombines TRBV14 with TRBJ2-1; 7 nucleotides line up with TRBD1. The CDR3 length is 15 residues. The germline CDR1 and CDR2 sequences are SGHDN and FVKESK. After removal of 4 bases from V and 6 bases from J, the junction contained 9 bases not matched to a gene. The CDR3 here is CASSLYRGFTNEQFF. The CDR3 DNA sequence: TGTGCCAGCAGCCTTTACAGGGGATTCACCAATGAGCAGTTCTTC.

V is TRBV6-5 and J is TRBJ2-2, with TRBD1 as a possible D gene (5 bases). The V and J ends lost 6 bases and 6 bases respectively, with 11 bases between them. The CDR3 extends over 13 amino acids. Germline V gene lookup returns CDR1 MNHEY and CDR2 SVGAGI. CDR3 in DNA: TGTGCCAGCAGGGACATTCTTGCCGGGGAGCTGTTTTTT. Its translation: CASRDILAGELFF.

V and J are TRBV4-1 and TRBJ1-1, with D maybe TRBD1 (5 bases). Germline values: CDR1 MGHRA, CDR2 YSYEKL. This CDR3 is built from 14 residues. The V gene lost 8 bases and the J gene lost 0 bases, with 13 bases spanning the gap. As DNA, the CDR3 is TGCGCCAGCGGGGGGGTAGCCATGAACACTGAAGCTTTCTTT. The encoded protein is CASGGVAMNTEAFF.

In nucleotides, the CDR3 is TGTGCCAGCAGCTTAGTTGTGAGGGGGCCGCTTGGAGCTTTCTTT. It specifies CASSLVVRGPLGAFF. The rearrangement links TRBV7-9 to TRBJ1-1; 7 bases align to TRBD1. The length of the CDR3 is 15 residues. With 1 base clipped from V and 10 bases from J, the junction kept 12 bases outside the gene matches. Germline V gene lookup returns CDR1 SEHNR and CDR2 FQNEAQ (reference sequence). Looking up the rest from reference TRBV7-9 and TRBJ1-1 gives the full variable domain: DTGVSQNPRHKITKRGQNVTFRCDPISEHNRLYWYRQTLGQGPEFLTYFQNEAQLEKSRLLSDRFSAERPKGSFSTLEIQRTEQGDSAMYLCASSLVVRGPLGAFFGQGTRLTVV.

Only one count was recorded for this clone. The chain uses TRBV6-1 and TRBJ1-3; no reliable D call. V was clipped by 6 bases and J by 4 bases, with 10 bases between them. CDR1 MNHNS and CDR2 SASEGT come from the germline V gene. This CDR3 spans 13 amino acids. CDR3: CASRDGRGNTIYF. The CDR3, as DNA: TGTGCCAGCAGAGATGGACGCGGAAACACCATATATTTT.

The V and J genes are TRBV7-2 and TRBJ1-1; D is unresolved. Germline V gives CDR1 SGHTA, CDR2 FQGNSA. The length of the CDR3 is 13 residues. V was clipped by 2 bases and J by 4 bases, with 8 bases between them. The CDR3 sequence: CASSLTRSTEAFF. In DNA form, the CDR3 reads TGTGCCAGCAGCTTAACGCGGAGCACTGAAGCTTTCTTT.

The chain couples TRBV6-5 to TRBJ2-7, with D hard to call. CDR1 and CDR2 from the germline V gene are MNHEY and SVGAGI. With 2 bases removed from V and 4 bases from J, the gap between germline ends came to 3 bases. This CDR3 spans 11 amino acids. The CDR3 region is CASSYRYEQYF. The CDR3 nucleotides are TGTGCCAGCAGTTACCGATACGAGCAGTACTTC.

The chain uses TRBV11-2 and TRBJ2-7, with 7 bases matching TRBD1. The ends lost 5 bases at V and 4 bases at J; junction bases unmatched: 14. The CDR3 loop spans 16 amino acids. Looked up from germline, CDR1 is SGHAT and CDR2 is FQNNGV. The CDR3: CASSQGVGGAWYEQYF. The DNA for the CDR3 is TGTGCCAGCAGCCAAGGGGTAGGGGGCGCTTGGTACGAGCAGTACTTC.

The chain links TRBV2 to TRBJ2-7; D is possibly TRBD1 (5 bases). Trimming took off 4 bases at V and 3 bases at J, with 7 bases between the two ends. CDR3 length: 12 residues. Germline loops: CDR1 SNHLY, CDR2 FYNNEI. The CDR3 DNA reads as TGTGCCAGCAGTGTGCAGGGCTACGAGCAGTACTTC. Amino acid sequence: CASSVQGYEQYF.

In its sample, this clone was seen once. The gene calls are TRBV29-1 and TRBJ1-6; possibly TRBD1 for D (6 bases). The CDR3 extends over 13 amino acids. Germline CDR1 and CDR2: SQVTM and ANQGSEA. V shed 5 bases and J shed 7 bases, with 12 bases lying between them. The CDR3 protein is CSVSDGTNSPLHF. The CDR3 DNA follows: TGCAGCGTTTCCGACGGGACAAATTCACCCCTCCACTTT.

This rearrangement joins TRBV6-6 to TRBJ2-1; D gene ambiguous. CDR3 length equals 12 residues. V was shortened by 8 bases and J by 6 bases, with 11 bases between the two germline ends. CDR1 is MNHNY, CDR2 SVGAGI, per germline (reference sequence). DNA for the CDR3: TGTGCCAGCCAGTCCCCAGGCAATGAGCAGTTCTTC. Encoded protein: CASQSPGNEQFF.

This chain uses TRBV4-1 with TRBJ2-2, with 8 bases lining up with TRBD1. The CDR3 consists of 15 residues. CDR1 and CDR2 from the germline V gene are MGHRA and YSYEKL. The V gene end was trimmed by 1 base and the J gene end by 5 bases; junction bases not matched to a gene: 3. The CDR3 loop is CASSQAGTGTGELFF. The CDR3 DNA follows: TGCGCCAGCAGCCAAGCCGGGACAGGAACCGGGGAGCTGTTTTTT.

The gene calls are TRBV7-2 and TRBJ2-3, with 9 bases identical to TRBD2. The V gene end was trimmed by 6 bases and the J gene end by 1 base; junction bases not matched to a gene: 11. The CDR3 length is 17 residues. Germline lookup yields CDR1 SGHTA and CDR2 FQGNSA. CDR3 DNA sequence: TGTGCCAGCAGGTCTCGCCTAGCGGGGATTGGCACAGATACGCAGTATTTT. Protein sequence: CASRSRLAGIGTDTQYF.

The rearrangement joins TRBV29-1 to TRBJ2-7; no clear D gene. CDR1 is SQVTM and CDR2 is ANQGSEA in the germline V gene. CDR3 length: 12 residues. V gave up 4 bases and J gave up 2 bases, with 9 bases separating them. The DNA for the CDR3 is TGCAGCGTTGTTCTTACACCCTACGAGCAGTACTTC. Protein: CSVVLTPYEQYF.

This clone showed up just once. The V gene is TRBV10-3, the J gene TRBJ1-2; the D gene is possibly TRBD1 (6 bases). V lost 2 bases and J lost 10, with 11 bases in between. This CDR3 has 12 amino acids. The germline CDR1 and CDR2 sequences are ENHRY and SYGVKD. CDR3 residues: CAISETGLVYTF. The CDR3 region has the DNA TGTGCCATCAGTGAGACAGGGTTAGTCTACACCTTC.

The chain joins TRBV5-4 to TRBJ2-1; 14 nucleotides agree with TRBD2. The CDR3 length is 16 residues. Trimming took 1 base from V and 9 from J; bases not matched to a gene: 6. Germline CDR1 reads SGHNT; CDR2 reads YYREEE (reference sequence). CDR3 sequence: CASSLKTSGGAGEQFF. DNA of the CDR3: TGTGCCAGCAGCTTGAAGACTAGCGGGGGGGCCGGTGAGCAGTTCTTC.

This clone was detected a few times. The chain links TRBV19 to TRBJ1-2; D not certain. The CDR3 spans 15 residues. Germline V gene lookup returns CDR1 LNHDA and CDR2 SQIVND (reference sequence). Trimming took 6 bases from V and 7 from J, leaving 21 bases between them. CDR3: CASSPRPLNAGGYTF. The DNA for the CDR3 is TGTGCCAGTAGCCCCAGGCCCTTAAATGCTGGTGGCTACACCTTC.

The chain links TRBV30 to TRBJ1-3; 9 bases are a match to TRBD1. This CDR3 has 14 amino acids. The germline gives CDR1 GTSNPN, CDR2 SVGIG (reference sequence). V lost 5 bases and J lost 4; bases outside the gene matches: 6. This CDR3 is CAWGQGQGGNTIYF. The CDR3 bases are TGTGCCTGGGGACAGGGGCAAGGGGGAAACACCATATATTTT. Filled out from reference TRBV30 and TRBJ1-3, the complete variable domain reads SQTIHQWPATLVQPVGSPLSLECTVEGTSNPNLYWYRQAAGRGLQLLFYSVGIGQISSEVPQNLSASRPQDRQFILSSKKLLLSDSGFYLCAWGQGQGGNTIYFGEGSWLTVV.

The rearrangement joins TRBV10-3 to TRBJ1-5, with TRBD1 as a possible D gene (6 bases). From germline, CDR1 is ENHRY and CDR2 SYGVKD. Trimming took off 8 bases at V and 5 bases at J, with 16 bases between the two ends. The CDR3 has 14 amino acids. The CDR3 DNA reads as TGTGCCATCGGGGGCAGGGGAGAGGATCAGCCCCAGCATTTT. This gives the protein CAIGGRGEDQPQHF.

CDR3 nucleotide sequence: TGCGCCAGCAGCATAGGACCCGACTACACTGAAGCTTTCTTT. Its protein is CASSIGPDYTEAFF. This chain joins TRBV5-1 and TRBJ1-1; D call uncertain. Germline CDR1 SGHRS, CDR2 YFSETQ. The CDR3 is 14 residues long. Trimming removed 4 bases from V and 3 bases from J, with 13 bases in between.

The chain joins TRBV13 to TRBJ1-1; no firm D call. The V gene lost 1 base and the J gene lost 8 bases, with 11 bases spanning the gap. The CDR3 is 13 amino acids. Germline values: CDR1 PRHDT, CDR2 FYEKMQ (reference sequence). CDR3 in DNA: TGTGCCAGCAGCTTAGATACGGGATCCGAAGCTTTCTTT. Translated, it gives CASSLDTGSEAFF.

The J gene is TRBJ1-1, the V gene TRBV6-4; D is undetermined. This CDR3 has 14 amino acids. Trimming stripped 5 bases from V and 1 base from J, with 11 bases between. In germline, CDR1 is MRHNA, CDR2 SNTAGT. CDR3 DNA sequence: TGTGCCAGCAGTCCGGAGGGAGAGAACACTGAAGCTTTCTTT. This gives the protein CASSPEGENTEAFF.

The chain links TRBV5-6 to TRBJ2-3; D might be TRBD2 (5 bases). Trimming removed 2 bases from V and 3 bases from J, with 16 bases in between. The germline gives CDR1 SGHDT, CDR2 YYEEEE. CDR3 length equals 16 residues. The CDR3 DNA reads TGTGCCAGCAGCTTTATTCCCTCGCGAGGGACAGATACGCAGTATTTT. Translated: CASSFIPSRGTDTQYF.

V usage is TRBV5-8 and J usage is TRBJ1-2; D unresolved. The germline V gene encodes CDR1 SGHTS and CDR2 YDEGEE. Between the trimmed V and J ends, which lost 2 bases and 0 bases, there was a span of 5 bases. The CDR3 runs 13 residues. The CDR3 sequence is CASSLQTNYGYTF. The CDR3 DNA follows: TGTGCCAGCAGCTTACAGACTAACTATGGCTACACCTTC.

This chain joins TRBV28 and TRBJ1-2; tentatively, D is TRBD1 (6 bases). The CDR3 runs to 17 residues. Trimming left V 4 bases short and J 4 bases short, with 22 bases between. From germline, CDR1 is MDHEN and CDR2 SYDVKM. In nucleotides, the CDR3 is TGTGCCAGCAGTTCCCGTTCCGGAGGGGAGGGGGTCTATGGCTACACCTTC. Translating gives CASSSRSGGEGVYGYTF.

This clone occurred a few times. The chain joins TRBV6-5 to TRBJ1-2; 9 nucleotides line up with TRBD1. This CDR3 contains 16 residues. Trimming removed 4 bases from V and 0 bases from J; junction bases left unmatched: 6. Germline V gives CDR1 MNHEY, CDR2 SVGAGI. The CDR3 nucleotides read TGTGCCAGCAGTTCCGGGACAGGGAGGGCTAACTATGGCTACACCTTC. Translation gives CASSSGTGRANYGYTF.

This clone was seen a handful of times. The rearrangement links TRBV25-1 to TRBJ2-7, with D perhaps matching TRBD1 (5 bases). Germline V gene sequence: CDR1 MGHDK, CDR2 SYGVNS. The V end lost 5 bases, the J end lost 0 bases, and 11 bases lay between the germline ends. The CDR3 covers 14 residues. The DNA for the CDR3 is TGTGCCAGCAGTCCACAGGCGAACTCCTACGAGCAGTACGTC. Its translation: CASSPQANSYEQYV.

The V gene is TRBV7-9, the J gene TRBJ2-6; 7 nucleotides line up with TRBD1. The germline V gene has CDR1 SEHNR and CDR2 FQNEAQ (reference sequence). Trimming at V came to 1 base and at J to 1 base, leaving 1 base not matched to a gene. CDR3 size: 16 residues. As DNA, the CDR3 is TGTGCCAGCAGCTTAGACAGGGGATCTGGGGCCAACGTCCTGACTTTC. Amino acids: CASSLDRGSGANVLTF. Full variable domain (missing parts from reference TRBV7-9 and TRBJ2-6): DTGVSQNPRHKITKRGQNVTFRCDPISEHNRLYWYRQTLGQGPEFLTYFQNEAQLEKSRLLSDRFSAERPKGSFSTLEIQRTEQGDSAMYLCASSLDRGSGANVLTFGAGSRLTVL.